There are a few counts of the clone carrying this TCR beta chain. Trimming took 3 bases from V and 6 from J, leaving 12 bases between them. Germline assignment: CDR1 MDHEN and CDR2 SYDVKM. The CDR3 sequence is 15 residues long. These data belong to a study of cytomegalovirus exposure and HLA in healthy donors. Turning to the study itself: Around 180 million T cells yielded approximately 100 million unique TCR beta sequences, as an earlier analysis found.

In the PCR, 60 Vbeta and 13 Jbeta primers were used. The method was immunoSEQ multiplex PCR; TCRdb's version includes in-frame clones alone and lacks a portion of them. The data hold around 110,000 clones, with around 69% observed a single time. This sequence joins TRBV28 and TRBJ1-6, with unresolved D. Input material: PBMCs. This receptor was taken from a woman in her thirties or forties in good health and CMV-seropositive. CDR3: CASSLEGGFNSPLHF. The CDR3 DNA follows: TGTGCCAGCAGTTTGGAGGGTGGGTTTAATTCACCCCTCCACTTT.